The source of this T cell receptor (beta chain) is a study of blood T cell repertoires in COVID-19. About the study: The study drew acute and convalescent COVID-19 samples from the United States, Italy and Spain. In each case, the material was cDNA or gDNA derived from T cells, B-cell-depleted T cells, or PBMCs.

As handled by the study authors: Quantification of nucleated cells was approximated via reference gene primer amplification. Using immunoSEQ multiplex PCR, the repertoire was profiled, and TCRdb retains in-frame clones only, with some absent. V and J calls plus clone size are reproduced from that table; the DNA served to infer D and trimming. In the table there are 35,000 to 45,000 clones, roughly 86% of which are singletons. The V end lost 6 bases, the J end lost 10 bases, and 15 bases lay between the germline ends. The V gene's germline CDR1 is MDHEN and CDR2 SYDVKM. The CDR3 has 12 amino acids. This clone was seen just once.

This chain joins TRBV28 and TRBJ1-1; possibly TRBD1 for D (6 bases). What was sequenced was peripheral blood. This clonotype was obtained from a man between 70 and 80 years old with acute or convalescent COVID-19. CDR3 amino acids: CASSPLQGSAFF. CDR3 nucleotides: TGTGCCAGCAGCCCCCTACAGGGATCAGCTTTCTTT.